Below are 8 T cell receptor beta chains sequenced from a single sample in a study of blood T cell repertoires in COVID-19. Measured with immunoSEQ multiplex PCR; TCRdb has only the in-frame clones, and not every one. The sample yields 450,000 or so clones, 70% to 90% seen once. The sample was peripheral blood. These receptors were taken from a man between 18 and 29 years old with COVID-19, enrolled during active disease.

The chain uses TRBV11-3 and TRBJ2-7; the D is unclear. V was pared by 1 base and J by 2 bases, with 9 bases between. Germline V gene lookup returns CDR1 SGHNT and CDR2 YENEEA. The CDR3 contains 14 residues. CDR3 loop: CASSLVTETYEQYF. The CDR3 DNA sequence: TGTGCCAGCAGCTTAGTGACTGAGACCTACGAGCAGTACTTC.

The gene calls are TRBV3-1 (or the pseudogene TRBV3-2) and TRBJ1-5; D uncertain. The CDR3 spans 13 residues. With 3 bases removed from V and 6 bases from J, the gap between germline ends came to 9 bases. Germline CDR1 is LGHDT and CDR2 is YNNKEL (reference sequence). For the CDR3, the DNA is TGTGCCAGCAGCCAGGGCGCGGGTCAGCCCCAGCATTTT. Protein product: CASSQGAGQPQHF.

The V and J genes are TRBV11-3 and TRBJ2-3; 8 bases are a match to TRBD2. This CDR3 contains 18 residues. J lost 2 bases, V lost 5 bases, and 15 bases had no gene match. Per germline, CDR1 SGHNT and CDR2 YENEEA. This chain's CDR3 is CASSLGRAWTRDTDTQYF. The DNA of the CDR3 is TGTGCCAGCAGCCTCGGGAGGGCTTGGACGAGGGACACAGATACGCAGTATTTT.

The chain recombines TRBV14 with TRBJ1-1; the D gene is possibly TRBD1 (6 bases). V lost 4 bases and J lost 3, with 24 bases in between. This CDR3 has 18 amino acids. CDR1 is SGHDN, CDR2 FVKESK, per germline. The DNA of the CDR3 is TGTGCCAGCAGCCCACCCGGGACACAGTTCCGGGATGACACTGAAGCTTTCTTT. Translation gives CASSPPGTQFRDDTEAFF.

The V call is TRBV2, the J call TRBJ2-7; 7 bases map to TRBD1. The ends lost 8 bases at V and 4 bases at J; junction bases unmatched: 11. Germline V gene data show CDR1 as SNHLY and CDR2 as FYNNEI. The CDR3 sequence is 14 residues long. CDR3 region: CASSGTVQEYEQYF. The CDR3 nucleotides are TGTGCCAGCTCCGGGACAGTGCAAGAATACGAGCAGTACTTC.

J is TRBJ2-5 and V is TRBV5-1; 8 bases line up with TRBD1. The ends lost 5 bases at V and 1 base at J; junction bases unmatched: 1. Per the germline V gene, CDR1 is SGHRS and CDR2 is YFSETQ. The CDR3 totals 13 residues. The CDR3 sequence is CASRQGGQETQYF. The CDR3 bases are TGCGCCAGCAGACAGGGGGGCCAAGAGACCCAGTACTTC.

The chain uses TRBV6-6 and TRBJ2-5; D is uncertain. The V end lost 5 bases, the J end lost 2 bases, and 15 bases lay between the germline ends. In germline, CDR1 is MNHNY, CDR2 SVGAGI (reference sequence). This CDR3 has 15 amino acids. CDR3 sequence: CASSASFGFQETQYF. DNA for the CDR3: TGTGCCAGCAGTGCTTCTTTCGGGTTTCAAGAGACCCAGTACTTC.

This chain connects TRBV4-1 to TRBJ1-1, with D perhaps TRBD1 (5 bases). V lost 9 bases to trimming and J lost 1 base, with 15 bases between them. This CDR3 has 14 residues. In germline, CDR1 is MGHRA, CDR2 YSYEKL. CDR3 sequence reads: CASTLGVENTEAFF. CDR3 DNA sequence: TGCGCCAGTACGTTAGGGGTGGAGAACACTGAAGCTTTCTTT.